The next 10 T cell receptor beta chains were all read from a single sample in a study of CD8+CD57+ T cells in acquired aplastic anemia. Genomic DNA templated the TCR beta VDJ and CDR3 profiling. Via MiXCR, TCRdb re-called the reads, giving one row per CDR3 protein. The sample includes 180,000 or so distinct CDR3 sequences, just over 45% of them seen just once. The sample comprised sorted CD4+, CD8+, or CD8+CD57+ T cells (not recorded which) from PBMCs. These receptors were collected from a human donor in good health.

This clonotype showed up just a few times. The V and J genes are TRBV18 and TRBJ1-2; 8 bases are shared with TRBD1. J lost 3 bases, V lost 10 bases, and 13 bases had no gene match. This CDR3 contains 15 residues. CDR1 KGHSH and CDR2 LQKENI come from the germline V gene. CDR3 sequence reads: CATKPPTGVHYGYTF. The CDR3 region has the DNA TGTGCCACTAAACCCCCGACAGGGGTACACTATGGCTACACCTTC.

This chain uses TRBV12-3 or TRBV12-4 with TRBJ1-1, with D unresolved. The CDR3 contains 13 residues. V was cut by 6 bases and J by 3 bases, with 11 bases left in between. CDR3 amino acids: CASRSQRDTEAFF. CDR3 sequence (DNA): TGTGCCAGCAGATCACAAAGGGACACTGAAGCTTTCTTT.

CDR3 coding DNA: TGTGCCAGCAGCAGGGACAAGGGTGAAAAACTGTTTTTT. The encoded protein is CASSRDKGEKLFF. The genes are TRBV12-3 or TRBV12-4 and TRBJ1-4; TRBD1 might be the D (6 bases). V shed 6 bases and J shed 7 bases, with 12 bases lying between them. There are 13 residues in the CDR3.

Turning to this clonotype: A much larger clone differs from this one at a single base, so this may be a read error. The chain recombines TRBV6-5 with TRBJ2-7, with D tentatively TRBD1 or TRBD2 (6 bases each). Trimming pared 2 bases from V and 5 bases from J, leaving 16 bases between. The CDR3 covers 15 residues. The germline CDR1 and CDR2 sequences are MNHEY and SVGAGI. CDR3 loop: CASSYTGTAADEQYF. Written as DNA, the CDR3 is TGTGCCAGCAGTTACACAGGGACTGCGGCCGACGAGCAGTACTTC.

This chain connects TRBV20-1 to TRBJ1-5; TRBD1 is a possible D gene (6 bases). From germline, CDR1 is DFQATT and CDR2 SNEGSKA (reference sequence). The length of the CDR3 is 17 residues. With 0 bases removed from V and 3 bases from J, the gap between germline ends came to 18 bases. CDR3 DNA sequence: TGCAGTGCTAGAGAGGTGGGGGGGCCGGCGCACAATCAGCCCCAGCATTTT. Translated: CSAREVGGPAHNQPQHF.

The gene calls are TRBV10-1 and TRBJ2-1; 9 bases line up with TRBD2. The CDR3 sequence is 16 residues long. Germline V CDR1 and CDR2: WNHNN, SYGVQD (reference sequence). V lost 3 bases to trimming and J lost 4 bases; unmatched junction nucleotides: 7. The CDR3 is CASSDAAGGYYNEQFF. The CDR3 nucleotides are TGCGCCAGCAGTGACGCCGCGGGGGGGTATTACAATGAGCAGTTCTTC.

There are a few counts of this clonotype. CDR3 in DNA: TGTGCCAGCAGATGGGGACAGGGGAACACTGAAGCTTTCTTT. This encodes CASRWGQGNTEAFF. The chain couples TRBV2 to TRBJ1-1; TRBD1 aligns across 9 bases. CDR1 is SNHLY and CDR2 is FYNNEI in the germline V gene. The CDR3 runs 14 residues. V lost 6 bases to trimming and J lost 1 base; unmatched junction nucleotides: 3.

This clonotype has ten or more counts. The rearrangement links TRBV7-3 to TRBJ2-1; 7 bases fit TRBD2. In germline, CDR1 is SGHTA, CDR2 FQGTGA. The trim removed 0 bases at V and 11 bases at J, leaving 7 bases unmatched. CDR3 length equals 14 residues. CDR3 bases: TGTGCCAGCAGCTTAACGGGAGGGACGATACAGCAGTTCTTC. Protein sequence: CASSLTGGTIQQFF.

The V gene is TRBV15, the J gene TRBJ2-7; 7 bases fit TRBD1. Trimming took 5 bases from V and 4 from J; bases not matched to a gene: 11. The CDR3 spans 15 residues. Germline assignment: CDR1 LNHNV and CDR2 YYDKDF (reference sequence). CDR3 in DNA: TGTGCCACCAGCGCTAGGGACAGTTTAAGGTACGAGCAGTACTTC. Translation: CATSARDSLRYEQYF. Full variable domain (remainder filled in from reference TRBV15 and TRBJ2-7): DAMVIQNPRYQVTQFGKPVTLSCSQTLNHNVMYWYQQKSSQAPKLLFHYYDKDFNNEADTPDNFQSRRPNTSFCFLDIRSPGLGDTAMYLCATSARDSLRYEQYFGPGTRLTVT.

The chain has TRBV2 and TRBJ1-1; no clear D. CDR1 and CDR2 from the germline V gene are SNHLY and FYNNEI. Trimming removed 2 bases at V and 6 bases at J, with 13 bases between. This CDR3 spans 14 amino acids. CDR3 protein: CASSETPVSPEAFF. The DNA of the CDR3 is TGTGCCAGCAGTGAAACTCCAGTAAGCCCTGAAGCTTTCTTT.